This TCR beta chain was captured in a study of early T cells in non-severe SARS-CoV-2 infection. As for the study in general: The sequenced material was bulk RNA from unsorted whole blood, and its chains were unpaired.

Study results and limitations: Comparison of clonotypes with VDJdb favored anti-spike CD8 responses while missing private and CD4 specificities.

Germline assignment: CDR1 SQVTM and CDR2 ANQGSEA. Trimming removed 6 bases from V and 2 bases from J, with 14 bases in between. There are 13 residues in the CDR3. TCRdb independently ran MiXCR on the 5' RACE reads; one entry per CDR3 protein. This table has over 100,000 distinct CDR3 sequences, about an eighth appearing once. This clonotype showed up just a few times. Its matching antigen is unknown. Sequencing was carried out using whole blood. The V call is TRBV29-1, the J call TRBJ2-7; a possible D gene is TRBD1 (6 bases). The sequence derives from an adult who was a healthcare worker with PCR-confirmed SARS-CoV-2 infection or an uninfected control (not recorded which). In DNA form, the CDR3 reads TGCAGCGTCGCGAAGGGGGACACCTACGAGCAGTACTTC. This gives the protein CSVAKGDTYEQYF.